This T cell receptor beta chain was captured in a study of blood T cell repertoires in COVID-19. Looking at the study overall: COVID-19 samples collected from the United States, Italy and Spain covered acute and convalescent phases.

CDR3 length: 14 amino acids. V was shortened by 1 base and J by 4 bases, with 10 bases between the two germline ends. Germline CDR1 SGHTA, CDR2 FQGNSA. Clones were read by immunoSEQ multiplex PCR, and TCRdb kept only the in-frame ones, dropping some. Among a few hundred thousand clones listed, about 85% were seen once. The receptor was isolated from a man aged 40-55 years who had recovered from COVID-19. The chain recombines TRBV7-2 with TRBJ1-2; D is ambiguous. The sequencing sample was made of PBMCs or T cells enriched from blood (not recorded which). The CDR3 spells CASSLGGDSYGYTF. CDR3 DNA: TGTGCCAGCAGCTTAGGCGGCGACTCCTATGGCTACACCTTC.